The 32 T cell receptor beta chains presented below share a single source sample, sequenced in a study of blood T cell repertoires in COVID-19. Generated by immunoSEQ multiplex PCR, the TCRdb table keeps only in-frame clones and is missing some. Among about 130,000 clones listed, 65% to 90% were seen once. Input material: peripheral blood. These receptors were obtained from a man aged 80 or over with active or convalescent COVID-19.

This sequence joins TRBV7-2 and TRBJ2-2, with 7 bases lining up with TRBD1. This CDR3 is built from 14 residues. After removal of 6 bases from V and 5 bases from J, the junction contained 6 bases not matched to a gene. The germline CDR1 and CDR2 sequences are SGHTA and FQGNSA. The CDR3 DNA follows: TGTGCCAGCAGATATACAGGGGATACCGGGGAGCTGTTTTTT. Protein product: CASRYTGDTGELFF.

This clone is a singleton in its sample. The CDR3 nucleotides read TGTGCCAGCAGTTCTTGGGACAGGCGTACCGGGGAGCTGTTTTTT. Its translation is CASSSWDRRTGELFF. This rearrangement joins TRBV6-5 to TRBJ2-2; TRBD1 matches 8 bases. V lost 4 bases, J lost 5 bases, and 6 bases stayed unmatched. Germline V lookup: CDR1 MNHEY, CDR2 SVGAGI. This CDR3 spans 15 amino acids.

The V and J genes are TRBV2 and TRBJ1-2; 11 bases fit TRBD1. This CDR3 contains 15 residues. V lost 7 bases and J lost 5; bases outside the gene matches: 9. Looked up from germline, CDR1 is SNHLY and CDR2 is FYNNEI. The CDR3 DNA sequence: TGTGCCAGCACAAAAGGGACAGGGGGAGGGTATGGCTACACCTTC. It translates to CASTKGTGGGYGYTF.

The rearrangement links TRBV24-1 to TRBJ2-6, with 7 bases identical to TRBD1. V lost 11 bases, J lost 4 bases, and 19 bases stayed unmatched. CDR3 length equals 18 residues. The germline V gene encodes CDR1 KGHDR and CDR2 SFDVKD. The CDR3 protein is CANRSRTGSAGGANVLTF. Written as DNA, the CDR3 is TGTGCCAATCGCTCACGGACAGGATCCGCGGGCGGGGCCAACGTCCTGACTTTC.

V usage is TRBV11-3 and J usage is TRBJ2-1, with D possibly TRBD1 on 5 matching bases. V was pared by 4 bases and J by 2 bases, with 12 bases between. CDR1 and CDR2 (germline): SGHNT, YENEEA. CDR3 length: 15 residues. CDR3 in DNA: TGTGCCAGCAGCTACGACAGCCAACCCTACAATGAGCAGTTCTTC. This encodes CASSYDSQPYNEQFF.

The chain couples TRBV12-3 or TRBV12-4 to TRBJ1-1; D is unresolved. There are 11 residues in the CDR3. Trimming left V 5 bases short and J 7 bases short, with 8 bases between. The CDR3 reads CASSRTLEAFF. The DNA of the CDR3 is TGTGCCAGCAGTAGGACTCTTGAAGCTTTCTTT.

V is TRBV19 and J is TRBJ2-5, with D possibly matching TRBD1 (6 bases). Germline V gene lookup returns CDR1 LNHDA and CDR2 SQIVND (reference sequence). V gave up 6 bases and J gave up 5 bases, with 13 bases separating them. This CDR3 contains 13 residues. CDR3 amino acids: CASSQQGRETQYF. The DNA for the CDR3 is TGTGCCAGTAGCCAACAGGGCAGGGAGACCCAGTACTTC. Looking up the rest from reference TRBV19 and TRBJ2-5 gives the full variable domain: DGGITQSPKYLFRKEGQNVTLSCEQNLNHDAMYWYRQDPGQGLRLIYYSQIVNDFQKGDIAEGYSVSREKKESFPLTVTSAQKNPTAFYLCASSQQGRETQYFGPGTRLLVL.

The rearrangement uses TRBV6-5 and TRBJ2-7; 8 positions agree with TRBD1. This CDR3 is built from 15 residues. With V trimmed by 9 bases and J by 5 bases, 15 bases remained unmatched. Germline assignment: CDR1 MNHEY and CDR2 SVGAGI. The CDR3 region has the DNA TGTGCCAGTCGCTCGACAGGGGAAATGATCGACGAGCAGTACTTC. This gives the protein CASRSTGEMIDEQYF.

This chain links TRBV2 with TRBJ2-7, with 7 bases identical to TRBD2. The CDR3 has 14 amino acids. With V trimmed by 9 bases and J by 4 bases, 12 bases remained unmatched. Germline CDR1 SNHLY, CDR2 FYNNEI. CDR3 sequence: CASRRSGLEYEQYF. The CDR3 DNA is TGTGCCAGTAGGCGGAGTGGACTAGAATACGAGCAGTACTTC.

For this clone: Other nucleotide sequences from this sample produce the same CDR3. The J gene is TRBJ2-1, the V gene TRBV9; 8 positions match TRBD2. Germline CDR1 and CDR2: SGDLS and YYNGEE. The CDR3 is made up of 15 amino acids. V lost 0 bases and J lost 4; bases outside the gene matches: 3. The CDR3 DNA reads TGTGCCAGCAGCGTAGATGGCGGGGGGTACAATGAGCAGTTCTTC. Amino acids: CASSVDGGGYNEQFF.

J is TRBJ2-3 and V is TRBV5-1, with D hard to call. CDR1 SGHRS and CDR2 YFSETQ come from the germline V gene. V was clipped by 3 bases and J by 3 bases, with 11 bases between them. CDR3 size: 14 residues. CDR3 DNA: TGCGCCAGCAGCTCAGGTGCTATTACAGATACGCAGTATTTT. Its translation: CASSSGAITDTQYF.

This clone was seen only once. Written as DNA, the CDR3 is TGCGCCAGCAGCTTTCAGGGGGCCGGCTCTAATGAAAAACTGTTTTTT. Protein: CASSFQGAGSNEKLFF. V is TRBV5-1 and J is TRBJ1-4; the match to TRBD1 covers 8 bases. CDR1 and CDR2 (germline): SGHRS, YFSETQ. The CDR3 totals 16 residues. The V and J ends lost 2 bases and 3 bases, in that order; junction bases with no gene match: 6.

V usage is TRBV2 and J usage is TRBJ2-7; 8 bases agree with TRBD1. Germline lookup yields CDR1 SNHLY and CDR2 FYNNEI. CDR3 length: 14 amino acids. Trimming took 5 bases from V and 5 from J; bases not matched to a gene: 8. The CDR3 coding sequence is TGTGCCAGCAGTCTCAAGGCAGGGGGCAACGAGCAGTACTTC. This gives the protein CASSLKAGGNEQYF.

This chain uses TRBV6-6 with TRBJ1-2, with 9 nucleotides matching TRBD1. Trimming cost V 6 bases and J 6 bases; bases outside gene matches: 11. The CDR3 covers 15 residues. Germline values: CDR1 MNHNY, CDR2 SVGAGI (reference sequence). The chain's CDR3 is CASRAAGTGSNGYTF. CDR3 DNA sequence: TGTGCCAGCAGAGCTGCAGGGACAGGGTCGAATGGCTACACCTTC.

The chain links TRBV5-1 to TRBJ2-7, with a tentative D call TRBD2 (7 bases). Germline CDR1 is SGHRS and CDR2 is YFSETQ. The CDR3 runs 15 residues. The V end was cut by 4 bases, the J end by 7 bases, with 21 bases between. The CDR3 region has the DNA TGCGCCAGCAGCCAACCCCAAGGGGGGGCGGGTGAGCAGTACTTC. Translation gives CASSQPQGGAGEQYF. The whole variable domain, remainder taken from reference TRBV5-1 and TRBJ2-7, is KAGVTQTPRYLIKTRGQQVTLSCSPISGHRSVSWYQQTPGQGLQFLFEYFSETQRNKGNFPGRFSGRQFSNSRSEMNVSTLELGDSALYLCASSQPQGGAGEQYFGPGTRLTVT.

The chain uses TRBV24-1 and TRBJ1-2; D gene unclear. The V gene's germline CDR1 is KGHDR and CDR2 SFDVKD. V lost 3 bases and J lost 3, with 10 bases in between. The CDR3 is made up of 14 amino acids. The CDR3 DNA reads as TGTGCCACCAGTGATCCCGCGAGGTACTATGGCTACACCTTC. This sequence encodes CATSDPARYYGYTF.

The chain carries TRBV4-2 and TRBJ1-6, with 11 bases that match TRBD1. Germline-derived CDR1 and CDR2 are LGHNA and YNFKEQ. With 5 bases clipped from V and 14 bases from J, the junction kept 11 bases outside the gene matches. The CDR3 length is 15 residues. The CDR3 loop is CASSEPGQGGKALHF. DNA of the CDR3: TGTGCCAGCAGCGAACCGGGACAGGGGGGTAAGGCCCTCCACTTT.

This sequence joins TRBV2 and TRBJ1-6, with TRBD1 identical over 9 bases. The CDR3 covers 15 residues. The V gene's germline CDR1 is SNHLY and CDR2 FYNNEI. With 4 bases clipped from V and 5 bases from J, the junction kept 3 bases outside the gene matches. The DNA for the CDR3 is TGTGCCAGCAGTGTGAGGACAGGGGATAATTCACCCCTCCACTTT. This codes for CASSVRTGDNSPLHF.

This chain joins TRBV7-9 and TRBJ2-7; D ambiguous. Per the germline V gene, CDR1 is SEHNR and CDR2 is FQNEAQ (reference sequence). The CDR3 spans 12 residues. Trimming stripped 5 bases from V and 3 bases from J, with 8 bases between. In DNA, the CDR3 is TGTGCCAGCAGCATAACGGGCTACGAGCAGTACTTC. Residues: CASSITGYEQYF.

This chain connects TRBV9 to TRBJ2-5, with 7 bases lining up with TRBD1. The CDR3 has 14 residues. Germline lookup yields CDR1 SGDLS and CDR2 YYNGEE. After removal of 4 bases from V and 5 bases from J, the junction contained 8 bases not matched to a gene. The CDR3: CASSRGGGAETQYF. In DNA form, the CDR3 reads TGTGCCAGCAGCCGAGGGGGCGGAGCGGAGACCCAGTACTTC.

V and J are TRBV3-1 (or the pseudogene TRBV3-2) and TRBJ2-3; maybe TRBD2 (6 bases). The germline V gene encodes CDR1 LGHDT and CDR2 YNNKEL (reference sequence). The V gene lost 5 bases and the J gene lost 5 bases, with 26 bases spanning the gap. The CDR3 is 18 residues long. CDR3 loop: CASSKTSSGTWRGDTQYF. The CDR3 region has the DNA TGTGCCAGCAGCAAGACCAGTTCCGGGACTTGGAGGGGAGATACGCAGTATTTT.

J is TRBJ1-5 and V is TRBV20-1, with D maybe TRBD1 (5 bases). The germline CDR1 and CDR2 sequences are DFQATT and SNEGSKA (reference sequence). This CDR3 contains 16 residues. Trimming pared 3 bases from V and 0 bases from J, leaving 15 bases between. In DNA form, the CDR3 reads TGCAGTGCTAGTAAACGACAGATATATAGCAATCAGCCCCAGCATTTT. Translating gives CSASKRQIYSNQPQHF.

The chain is built from TRBV25-1 and TRBJ2-7, with D perhaps matching TRBD2 (6 bases). The CDR3 totals 15 residues. V lost 3 bases and J lost 4, with 16 bases in between. The germline V gene encodes CDR1 MGHDK and CDR2 SYGVNS. The CDR3 sequence: CASSDWTKASYEQYF. CDR3 bases: TGTGCCAGCAGTGATTGGACTAAAGCGTCTTACGAGCAGTACTTC.

The chain recombines TRBV9 with TRBJ2-1, with a weak D call TRBD1 (5 bases). Germline V lookup: CDR1 SGDLS, CDR2 YYNGEE. The CDR3 length is 15 residues. V lost 0 bases and J lost 1, with 8 bases in between. The CDR3 spells CASSVATGSYNEQFF. In DNA, the CDR3 is TGTGCCAGCAGCGTAGCTACAGGTTCCTACAATGAGCAGTTCTTC. The full variable domain, with the rest looked up from reference TRBV9 and TRBJ2-1, is DSGVTQTPKHLITATGQRVTLRCSPRSGDLSVYWYQQSLDQGLQFLIQYYNGEERAKGNILERFSAQQFPDLHSELNLSSLELGDSALYFCASSVATGSYNEQFFGPGTRLTVL.

This chain joins TRBV7-2 and TRBJ2-7; 9 bases are shared with TRBD2. J gave up 7 bases and V 8 bases, and 12 bases lay outside the gene matches. The germline V gene encodes CDR1 SGHTA and CDR2 FQGNSA. The CDR3 extends over 14 amino acids. The CDR3 bases are TGTGCCAGCCGGGCGGGGGGGCCCAGTTGGGAGCAGTACTTC. The encoded protein is CASRAGGPSWEQYF.

The genes are TRBV24-1 and TRBJ2-3; D call uncertain. The germline V and J ends were trimmed by 2 bases and 4 bases, with 12 bases remaining between them. This CDR3 has 15 amino acids. Germline V gives CDR1 KGHDR, CDR2 SFDVKD. CDR3 loop: CATSDSPGGADTQYF. In nucleotides, the CDR3 is TGTGCCACCAGTGATTCCCCCGGCGGCGCAGATACGCAGTATTTT.

The chain couples TRBV4-1 to TRBJ1-2, with a possible D match to TRBD1 (6 bases). V shed 2 bases and J shed 4 bases, with 11 bases lying between them. Germline values: CDR1 MGHRA, CDR2 YSYEKL. CDR3 size: 14 residues. CDR3 DNA sequence: TGCGCCAGCAGCCAAAACCGGGACATCTATGGCTACACCTTC. Protein: CASSQNRDIYGYTF.

The J gene is TRBJ2-6, the V gene TRBV2; 7 bases align to TRBD2. This CDR3 has 15 amino acids. Trimming removed 7 bases from V and 2 bases from J; junction bases left unmatched: 5. Germline CDR1 and CDR2: SNHLY and FYNNEI. CDR3 sequence (DNA): TGTGCCAGCACCCTGGGGGGGGCTGGGGCCAACGTCCTGACTTTC. Translating gives CASTLGGAGANVLTF.

J is TRBJ2-7 and V is TRBV9, with TRBD2 matching over 8 bases. The germline gives CDR1 SGDLS, CDR2 YYNGEE. J gave up 1 base and V 0 bases, and 9 bases lay outside the gene matches. This CDR3 has 17 amino acids. CDR3 DNA: TGTGCCAGCAGCGTAGCGCCCAGCGGGAGTCATTCCTACGAGCAGTACTTC. Translated: CASSVAPSGSHSYEQYF.

This clone was detected only once. The chain joins TRBV7-2 to TRBJ1-2; TRBD1 aligns across 7 bases. Germline V gene lookup returns CDR1 SGHTA and CDR2 FQGNSA. This CDR3 has 13 amino acids. Trimming removed 1 base from V and 9 bases from J; junction bases left unmatched: 5. For the CDR3, the DNA is TGTGCCAGCAGCTTAGACAGGGACAGTAGCTACACCTTC. Translation: CASSLDRDSSYTF.

The V and J genes are TRBV14 and TRBJ1-5, with 9 bases identical to TRBD1. The CDR3 spans 18 residues. Germline CDR1 is SGHDN and CDR2 is FVKESK. J gave up 4 bases and V 1 base, and 11 bases lay outside the gene matches. The CDR3 loop reads CASSQGFGTGLINQPQHF. CDR3 bases: TGTGCCAGCAGCCAAGGTTTCGGGACAGGGTTGATTAATCAGCCCCAGCATTTT.

The chain recombines TRBV2 with TRBJ1-3; D not resolved. CDR1 and CDR2 (germline): SNHLY, FYNNEI. The V end was cut by 4 bases, the J end by 3 bases, with 10 bases between. The CDR3 totals 14 residues. The chain's CDR3 is CASSAGSLGNTIYF. CDR3 bases: TGTGCCAGCAGTGCGGGATCTCTTGGAAACACCATATATTTT.